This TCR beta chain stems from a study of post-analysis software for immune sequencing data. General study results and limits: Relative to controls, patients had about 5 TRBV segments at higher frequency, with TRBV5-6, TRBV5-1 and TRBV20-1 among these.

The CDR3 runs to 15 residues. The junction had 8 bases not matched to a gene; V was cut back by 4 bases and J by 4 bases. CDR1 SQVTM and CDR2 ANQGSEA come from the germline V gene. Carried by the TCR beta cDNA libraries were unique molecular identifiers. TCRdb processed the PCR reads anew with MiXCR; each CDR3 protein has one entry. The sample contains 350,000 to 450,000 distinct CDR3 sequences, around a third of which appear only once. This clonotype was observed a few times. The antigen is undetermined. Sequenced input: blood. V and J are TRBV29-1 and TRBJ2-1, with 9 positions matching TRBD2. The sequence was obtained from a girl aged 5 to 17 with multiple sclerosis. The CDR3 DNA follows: TGCAGCGTTGTGATTCTAGCGGGGCCTTACAATGAGCAGTTCTTC. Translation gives CSVVILAGPYNEQFF.